The entry below describes one TCR beta chain. This receptor's antigen is unknown. Per-base qualities were not stored, and no clone one base away is much larger. In light of the paper, this sample's time point label describes: baseline before first vaccination. Vaccinee samples came from UK trials COV001 and COV002, including a single-blind randomized controlled phase 2/3 trial of AZD1222 (ChAdOx1 nCoV-19) in healthy adults. Trial participant PBMC samples were collected at day 0 and day 28 after the second dose for TCRbeta chain sequencing. The CDR3 regions of human TCRbeta chains were analyzed by immunosequencing. The paper's processing steps were these. Repertoire TCRs were checked for matches against a reference library of SARS-CoV-2-specific TCRs that had been generated using the MIRA antigen-specificity platform. Breadth was defined as the fraction of unique TCRs that were SARS-CoV-2-associated. Depth was defined as the fraction of total T cells that were SARS-CoV-2-associated. Using the MIRA data, every spike-specific TCR was mapped to the spike region that the TCR reacted to and assigned to either a CD4 or a CD8 class. Log10-transformed breadth and depth values were compared by one-way ANOVA with Sidak's multiple comparisons tests. TCRdb took over this immuneACCESS table, retaining in-frame rearrangements with V and J assigned. Such tables are incomplete; in checked studies, under half of the missing clones stem from an unresolved V gene, and the remainder is unexplained. The V and J calls and clone size come from that table; D and trimming were worked out from the DNA. The sample table holds about 150,000 clones, of which just over 90% were seen once. Over 1.5% of the sample goes to the ten largest clones.

These data are taken from a study of T cell responses to AZD1222 COVID-19 vaccine (dated by TCRdb to about 2021). As for the study more broadly: AZD1222 recipients whose second dose came at about 4 weeks and those whose second dose came at about 12 weeks were combined into one group, since spike-specific TCR depth and breadth did not differ between the two schedules. A total of around 240 trial participants underwent TCR sequencing, of whom roughly 210 received two doses of AZD1222 and some 25 received two doses of the MenACWY control vaccine. Trial participants were enrolled by age into subgroups of 18-55, 56-69 and 70-plus years, and around 150, 29 and 61 TCR-sequenced participants, respectively, were included in these subgroups. The research as a whole found: The vaccine-associated CD4 TCRs covered the entire spike protein, and the dominant responses fell in regions 160-218 and 743-854. Participants were mostly white British, with more females than males. The authors suggested clonal diversity may have been underestimated. After two AZD1222 doses, spike-specific TCR breadth and depth were significantly higher than at day 0 and than in MenACWY recipients. In the small 56-69-year group, the increase in depth fell short of significance, most likely because of low power. Only a handful of AZD1222 recipients were SARS-CoV-2 seropositive at baseline, limiting conclusions about previously exposed vaccinees. Reportedly, almost half of the unique spike-specific TCRs recognized epitopes lying outside the regions that are mutated in the B.1.351 and B.1.1.7 variants. Because no day 14 peak-response samples were available, the repertoires could be characterized only after the peak T cell response.

Sequences were derived from peripheral blood, sampled on day 0 of AZD1222 vaccination. The receptor's source is an adult in good health.

The CDR3 sequence is CATRLGGSNSPLHF. The DNA is as follows: TGTGCCACCAGATTGGGGGGTTCTAATTCACCCCTCCACTTT. This chain is built from TRBV2 and TRBJ1-6; TRBD1 is perhaps the D gene, given 5 matching bases. The CDR3 goes from the cysteine to the phenylalanine over 14 residues. Solely the CDR3 DNA is kept, with 42 bases framed from the first base. The germline V gene provides CDR1 SNHLY and CDR2 FYNNEI. V was cut back by 10 bases and J by 6 bases, leaving a gap of 16 bases between them.